The sequence of this T cell receptor beta chain was determined in a study of blood T cell repertoires in COVID-19. Study overall: COVID-19 samples, acute and convalescent, were from the United States, Italy and Spain. T cells, B-cell-depleted T cells, or PBMCs supplied cDNA or gDNA.

Germline V gives CDR1 SGHRS, CDR2 YFSETQ. V lost 5 bases and J 0 bases, leaving 9 bases between the germline ends. CDR3 length: 14 residues. Some clones are missing from TCRdb's copy, which holds only in-frame ones; the method was immunoSEQ multiplex PCR. The top ten hold about 1.7% of the sample, which has about 27,000 clones, roughly 82% seen once. This clone was detected once. The sequence was collected from an elderly man with active or convalescent COVID-19. Material: peripheral blood. The chain combines TRBV5-1 with TRBJ1-3; D gene unclear. CDR3 in amino acids: CASRRPDSGNTIYF. The CDR3 nucleotides read TGCGCCAGCAGGCGGCCTGACTCTGGAAACACCATATATTTT.